The clone carrying this TCR beta chain has ten or more counts. As yet, its antigen is unknown. The data originate from a study of CD8 T cells in ankylosing spondylitis. Whole-study findings and limits: Ankylosing spondylitis blood appeared to be characterized by a TCR beta motif of several highly homologous variants.

A single record per CDR3 protein comes from TCRdb applying MiXCR to the 5' RACE reads. The data show some 140,000 distinct CDR3 sequences, about 8% seen once. The germline V gene encodes CDR1 MNHNS and CDR2 SASEGT. This CDR3 is built from 15 residues. V shed 7 bases and J shed 3 bases, with 18 bases lying between them. This sequence originates from a male donor with ankylosing spondylitis. Source material: synovial fluid, either unsorted or a sorted T cell fraction (not recorded which). The chain carries TRBV6-1 and TRBJ1-1; TRBD1 is a possible D gene (6 bases). The CDR3: CASTTSWGADTEAFF. The CDR3 DNA follows: TGTGCCAGCACCACAAGTTGGGGGGCTGACACTGAAGCTTTCTTT.